A selection of T cell receptor beta chains follows, all from one sample in a study of vaccination and CD4 T cells after COVID-19. TCRdb passed the PCR reads through MiXCR, listing each CDR3 protein once. The repertoire holds fewer than 30,000 distinct CDR3 sequences, with around 33% as singletons. The antigens for these receptors are not known. The source material was CD4+ T cells from blood, cultured in vitro, sampled about 7 months after SARS-CoV-2 vaccination. These TCRs come from a human donor who had recovered from COVID-19. Each CDR3 is given with its conserved first and last residue. Fields, in order: V gene, clone size, J gene, D gene, CDR3 protein, CDR3 DNA. A D gene is named only where the DNA matches it firmly. Only some rows state a clone size, as once, few, many or a class for expanded clones.

v_call: TRBV7-9
clone_size: -
j_call: TRBJ1-5
d_call: -
cdr3_aa: CASSPDSNQPQHF
cdr3_nt: TGTGCCAGCAGCCCGGACAGTAATCAGCCCCAGCATTTT

v_call: TRBV2
clone_size: -
j_call: TRBJ2-7
d_call: -
cdr3_aa: CASKQSGLVYEQYF
cdr3_nt: TGTGCCAGCAAACAAAGCGGGCTGGTTTACGAGCAGTACTTC

v_call: TRBV28
clone_size: -
j_call: TRBJ2-4
d_call: -
cdr3_aa: CASRELTKNIQYF
cdr3_nt: TGTGCCAGCAGGGAGCTAACCAAAAACATTCAGTACTTC

v_call: TRBV5-1
clone_size: -
j_call: TRBJ2-4
d_call: -
cdr3_aa: CASSSSTGLENIQYF
cdr3_nt: TGCGCCAGCAGCTCATCAACAGGTTTGGAAAACATTCAGTACTTC

v_call: TRBV28
clone_size: -
j_call: TRBJ1-6
d_call: -
cdr3_aa: CASSLFLRSSYNSPLHF
cdr3_nt: TGTGCCAGCAGTTTATTCCTTCGGAGCTCCTATAATTCACCCCTCCACTTT

v_call: TRBV21-1
clone_size: few
j_call: TRBJ1-5
d_call: -
cdr3_aa: CASSQGFKGNQPQHF
cdr3_nt: TGTGCCAGCAGCCAGGGGTTTAAGGGCAATCAGCCCCAGCATTTT

v_call: TRBV15
clone_size: few
j_call: TRBJ1-5
d_call: -
cdr3_aa: CATSRDWGLQSQPQHF
cdr3_nt: TGTGCCACCAGCAGAGATTGGGGACTCCAGTCTCAGCCCCAGCATTTT

v_call: TRBV20-1
clone_size: few
j_call: TRBJ2-2
d_call: -
cdr3_aa: CSASTMGSNTGELFF
cdr3_nt: TGCAGTGCTAGTACCATGGGGAGCAACACCGGGGAGCTGTTTTTT

v_call: TRBV6-6
clone_size: -
j_call: TRBJ2-1
d_call: TRBD2
cdr3_aa: CASSSSIRTSGKYAYNEQFF
cdr3_nt: TGTGCCAGCAGTTCATCGATCCGGACTAGCGGGAAGTACGCTTACAATGAGCAGTTCTTC

v_call: TRBV6-1
clone_size: -
j_call: TRBJ1-5
d_call: TRBD1
cdr3_aa: CASSRTGDSNQPQHF
cdr3_nt: TGTGCCAGCAGCAGAACAGGGGATAGCAATCAGCCCCAGCATTTT

v_call: TRBV7-9
clone_size: few
j_call: TRBJ2-7
d_call: -
cdr3_aa: CASSLAAIATSRSRYEQYF
cdr3_nt: TGTGCCAGCAGCTTAGCGGCGATAGCCACTAGTAGGAGTCGCTACGAGCAGTACTTC

v_call: TRBV28
clone_size: -
j_call: TRBJ2-1
d_call: -
cdr3_aa: CASSLRDADNEQFF
cdr3_nt: TGTGCCAGCAGTTTAAGGGACGCGGACAATGAGCAGTTCTTC

v_call: TRBV7-2
clone_size: -
j_call: TRBJ2-5
d_call: -
cdr3_aa: CASSILARETQYF
cdr3_nt: TGTGCCAGCAGCATACTAGCTCGGGAGACCCAGTACTTC

v_call: TRBV20-1
clone_size: -
j_call: TRBJ2-7
d_call: TRBD2
cdr3_aa: CSARVLAGGFSYEQYF
cdr3_nt: TGCAGTGCTAGAGTCCTAGCGGGAGGCTTCTCCTACGAGCAGTACTTC

v_call: TRBV20-1
clone_size: -
j_call: TRBJ2-1
d_call: TRBD2
cdr3_aa: CSARGPAGGRYNEQFF
cdr3_nt: TGCAGTGCTAGGGGTCCAGCGGGAGGGAGATACAATGAGCAGTTCTTC

v_call: TRBV20-1
clone_size: few
j_call: TRBJ2-3
d_call: -
cdr3_aa: CSAPPGSDTQYF
cdr3_nt: TGCAGTGCCCCCCCGGGGTCGGATACGCAGTATTTT

v_call: TRBV28
clone_size: -
j_call: TRBJ2-3
d_call: TRBD1
cdr3_aa: CASSLTGGPDTQYF
cdr3_nt: TGTGCCAGCAGTTTGACAGGGGGTCCAGATACGCAGTATTTT

v_call: TRBV19
clone_size: few
j_call: TRBJ1-1
d_call: TRBD1
cdr3_aa: CASSIGRRGQGVTEAFF
cdr3_nt: TGTGCCAGTAGTATTGGGAGGCGCGGACAGGGGGTCACTGAAGCTTTCTTT

v_call: TRBV20-1
clone_size: -
j_call: TRBJ2-1
d_call: TRBD2
cdr3_aa: CSAQRESIEQFF
cdr3_nt: TGCAGTGCCCAGCGGGAAAGTATTGAGCAGTTCTTC

v_call: TRBV29-1
clone_size: -
j_call: TRBJ1-2
d_call: TRBD1
cdr3_aa: CSVAGQGIYGYTF
cdr3_nt: TGCAGCGTTGCAGGACAGGGGATCTATGGCTACACCTTC

v_call: TRBV7-9
clone_size: few
j_call: TRBJ2-7
d_call: TRBD1
cdr3_aa: CASSFGQGAPTQYEQYF
cdr3_nt: TGTGCCAGCAGCTTTGGACAGGGGGCTCCCACCCAGTACGAGCAGTACTTC

v_call: TRBV27
clone_size: -
j_call: TRBJ1-5
d_call: -
cdr3_aa: CASSAKMDSVSNQPQHF
cdr3_nt: TGTGCCAGCAGTGCCAAAATGGACAGTGTTAGCAATCAGCCCCAGCATTTT

v_call: TRBV20-1
clone_size: few
j_call: TRBJ2-1
d_call: TRBD2
cdr3_aa: CSAPWGRAYNEQFF
cdr3_nt: TGCAGTGCCCCTTGGGGGAGGGCATACAATGAGCAGTTCTTC

v_call: TRBV11-2
clone_size: -
j_call: TRBJ2-2
d_call: -
cdr3_aa: CASSLQGHQNTGELFF
cdr3_nt: TGTGCCAGCAGCTTACAGGGACACCAGAACACCGGGGAGCTGTTTTTT

v_call: TRBV20-1
clone_size: -
j_call: TRBJ2-7
d_call: -
cdr3_aa: CSARGSVLRAGLMSGEQYF
cdr3_nt: TGCAGTGCTAGGGGGTCGGTTCTAAGGGCAGGCCTAATGTCGGGCGAGCAGTACTTC